The TCR beta chain described here comes from a study of cytomegalovirus exposure and HLA in healthy donors. This clone appeared a single time. Its cognate antigen is unknown. Study-wide findings and caveats: Per published reports, the classifier diagnosed cytomegalovirus status with high specificity and sensitivity. In vitro experiments confirmed that a few CMV-associated chains were specific for CMV antigens.

Some clones are missing from TCRdb's copy, which holds only in-frame ones; the method was immunoSEQ multiplex PCR. Of roughly 250,000 clones in the sample, approximately 83% were seen once. The donors belonged to the roughly 110-subject validation cohort, separate from the approximately 700-subject first cohort. Germline loops: CDR1 MNHNS, CDR2 SASEGT. V shed 7 bases and J shed 3 bases, with 12 bases lying between them. The CDR3 is 13 amino acids. The source is a woman in her twenties or thirties in good health and CMV-seropositive. Material for sequencing was PBMCs. The chain has TRBV6-1 and TRBJ1-2; no clear D. The CDR3, as DNA: TGTGCCAGCACAACCGGGAACGACTATGGCTACACCTTC. Residues: CASTTGNDYGYTF.